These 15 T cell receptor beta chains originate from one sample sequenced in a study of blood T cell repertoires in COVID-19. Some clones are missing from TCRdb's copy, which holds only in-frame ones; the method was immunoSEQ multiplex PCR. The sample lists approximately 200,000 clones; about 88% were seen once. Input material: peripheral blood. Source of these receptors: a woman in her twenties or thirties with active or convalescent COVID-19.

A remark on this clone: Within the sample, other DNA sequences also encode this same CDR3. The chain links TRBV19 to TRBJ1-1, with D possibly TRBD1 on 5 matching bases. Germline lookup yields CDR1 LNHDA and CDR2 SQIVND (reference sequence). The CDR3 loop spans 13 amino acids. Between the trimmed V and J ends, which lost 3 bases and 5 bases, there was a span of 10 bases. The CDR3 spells CASSIGGGTEAFF. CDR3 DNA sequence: TGTGCCAGTAGTATTGGTGGGGGGACTGAAGCTTTCTTT.

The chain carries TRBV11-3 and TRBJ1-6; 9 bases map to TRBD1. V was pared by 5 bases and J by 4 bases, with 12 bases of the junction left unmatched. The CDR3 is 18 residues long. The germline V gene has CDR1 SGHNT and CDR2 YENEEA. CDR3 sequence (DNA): TGTGCCAGCAGCCTACCTCAGGGACAGGGAGCTTATAATTCACCCCTCCACTTT. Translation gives CASSLPQGQGAYNSPLHF.

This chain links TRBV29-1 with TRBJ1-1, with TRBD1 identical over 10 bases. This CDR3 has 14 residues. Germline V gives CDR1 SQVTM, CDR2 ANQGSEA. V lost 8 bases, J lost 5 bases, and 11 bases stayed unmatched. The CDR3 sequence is CSISGTGVRTEAFF. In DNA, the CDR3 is TGCAGCATTTCCGGGACAGGGGTCCGTACTGAAGCTTTCTTT.

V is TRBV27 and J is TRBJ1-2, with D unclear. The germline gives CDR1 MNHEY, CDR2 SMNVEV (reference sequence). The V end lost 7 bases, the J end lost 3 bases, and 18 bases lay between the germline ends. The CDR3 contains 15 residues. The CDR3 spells CASTPGWGVDYGYTF. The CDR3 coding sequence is TGTGCCAGCACCCCGGGGTGGGGAGTCGACTATGGCTACACCTTC.

CDR3: CASSSTGTGNYNEQFF. The DNA of the CDR3 is TGTGCCAGCAGTTCCACAGGGACAGGGAACTACAATGAGCAGTTCTTC. The chain joins TRBV28 to TRBJ2-1; 9 bases align to TRBD1. The CDR3 sequence is 16 residues long. The germline gives CDR1 MDHEN, CDR2 SYDVKM. V lost 4 bases to trimming and J lost 3 bases; unmatched junction nucleotides: 7.

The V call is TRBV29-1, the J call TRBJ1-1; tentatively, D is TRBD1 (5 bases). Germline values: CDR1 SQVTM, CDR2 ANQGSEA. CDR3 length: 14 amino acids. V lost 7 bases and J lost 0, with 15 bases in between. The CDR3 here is CSANPGLLNTEAFF. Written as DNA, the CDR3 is TGCAGCGCGAACCCGGGACTTTTGAACACTGAAGCTTTCTTT.

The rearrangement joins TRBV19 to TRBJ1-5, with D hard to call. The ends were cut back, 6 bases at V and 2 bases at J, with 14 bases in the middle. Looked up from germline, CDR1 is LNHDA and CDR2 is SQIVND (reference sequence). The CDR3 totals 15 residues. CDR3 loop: CASSPSGGGNQPQHF. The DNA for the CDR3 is TGTGCCAGTAGCCCCTCCGGAGGTGGCAATCAGCCCCAGCATTTT.

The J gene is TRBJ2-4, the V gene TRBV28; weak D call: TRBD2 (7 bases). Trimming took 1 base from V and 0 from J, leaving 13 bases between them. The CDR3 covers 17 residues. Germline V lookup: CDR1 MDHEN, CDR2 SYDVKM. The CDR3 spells CASSLSGGRLAKNIQYF. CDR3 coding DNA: TGTGCCAGCAGTTTATCGGGGGGCCGGTTAGCCAAAAACATTCAGTACTTC.

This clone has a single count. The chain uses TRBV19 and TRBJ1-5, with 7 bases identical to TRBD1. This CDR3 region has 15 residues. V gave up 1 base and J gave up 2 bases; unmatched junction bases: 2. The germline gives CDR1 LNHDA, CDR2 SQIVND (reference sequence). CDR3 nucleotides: TGTGCCAGTAGTATAGGAGGGGGCGGCAATCAGCCCCAGCATTTT. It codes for CASSIGGGGNQPQHF.

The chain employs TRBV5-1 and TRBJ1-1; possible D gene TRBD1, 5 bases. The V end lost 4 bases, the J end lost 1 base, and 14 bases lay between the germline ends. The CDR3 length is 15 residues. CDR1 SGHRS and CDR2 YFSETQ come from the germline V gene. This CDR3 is CASSPPGRGNTEAFF. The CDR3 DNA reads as TGCGCCAGCAGCCCCCCAGGGCGCGGGAACACTGAAGCTTTCTTT.

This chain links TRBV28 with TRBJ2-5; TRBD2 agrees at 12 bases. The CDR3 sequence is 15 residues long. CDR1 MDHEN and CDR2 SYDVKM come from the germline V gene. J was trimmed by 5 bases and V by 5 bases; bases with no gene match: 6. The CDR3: CASSPRTSGMETQYF. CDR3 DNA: TGTGCCAGCAGTCCCCGGACTAGCGGGATGGAGACCCAGTACTTC.

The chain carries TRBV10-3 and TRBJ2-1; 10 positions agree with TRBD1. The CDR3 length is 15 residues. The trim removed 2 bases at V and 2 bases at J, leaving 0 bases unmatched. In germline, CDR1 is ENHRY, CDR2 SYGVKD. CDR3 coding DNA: TGTGCCATCAGTGAGGGACAGGGGGCCTACAATGAGCAGTTCTTC. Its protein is CAISEGQGAYNEQFF.

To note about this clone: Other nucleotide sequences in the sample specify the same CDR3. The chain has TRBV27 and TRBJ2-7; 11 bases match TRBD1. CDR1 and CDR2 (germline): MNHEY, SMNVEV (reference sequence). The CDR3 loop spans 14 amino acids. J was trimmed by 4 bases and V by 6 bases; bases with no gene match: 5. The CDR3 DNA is TGTGCCAGCAGCTCTGGGACAGGGGGTTACGAGCAGTACTTC. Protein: CASSSGTGGYEQYF.

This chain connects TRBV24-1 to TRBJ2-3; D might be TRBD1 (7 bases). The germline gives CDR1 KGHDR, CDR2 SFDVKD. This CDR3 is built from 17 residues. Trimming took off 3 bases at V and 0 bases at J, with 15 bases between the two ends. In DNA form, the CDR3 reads TGTGCCACCAGTGATCGCGGGACAGTTTCTAGCACAGATACGCAGTATTTT. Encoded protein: CATSDRGTVSSTDTQYF.

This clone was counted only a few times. In DNA, the CDR3 is TGTGCCATCAGTGAGTCGCCAGCGGTCGACTATGGCTACACCTTC. This sequence encodes CAISESPAVDYGYTF. This sequence joins TRBV10-3 and TRBJ1-2; D remains unclear. This CDR3 is built from 15 residues. Germline V gene lookup returns CDR1 ENHRY and CDR2 SYGVKD. V was clipped by 0 bases and J by 3 bases, with 11 bases between them.